Listed here are 5 T cell receptor beta chains from one sample, sequenced in a study of CD8+ T cells in alopecia areata. Investigators isolated RNA and reverse transcribed it into cDNA to act as the sequencing template. The table came from immunoSEQ multiplex PCR; TCRdb's copy has only in-frame clones and leaves some out. The repertoire holds 70,000 or so clones, with under 75% as singletons. This sample comprised CD8+ T cells sorted from blood, obtained at week 0. Receptors originate from a human donor with alopecia areata.

The chain employs TRBV7-2 and TRBJ1-2; weak D call: TRBD1 (6 bases). The V gene lost 4 bases and the J gene lost 3 bases, with 9 bases spanning the gap. The CDR3 sequence is 13 residues long. Germline V lookup: CDR1 SGHTA, CDR2 FQGNSA. The CDR3 nucleotides read TGTGCCAGCAGCTCAGGGGTGGACTATGGCTACACCTTC. Translation gives CASSSGVDYGYTF. The variable domain in full, completed from reference TRBV7-2 and TRBJ1-2, reads GAGVSQSPSNKVTEKGKDVELRCDPISGHTALYWYRQSLGQGLEFLIYFQGNSAPDKSGLPSDRFSAERTGGSVSTLTIQRTQQEDSAVYLCASSSGVDYGYTFGSGTRLTVV.

The V gene is TRBV7-3, the J gene TRBJ2-1; unclear D gene. The CDR3 contains 15 residues. From germline, CDR1 is SGHTA and CDR2 FQGTGA. Trimming pared 5 bases from V and 2 bases from J, leaving 13 bases between. The CDR3 reads CASSLTTQAYNEQFF. For the CDR3, the DNA is TGTGCCAGCAGCCTTACAACTCAGGCCTACAATGAGCAGTTCTTC.

The chain carries TRBV29-1 and TRBJ2-5; 7 nucleotides match TRBD1. V gave up 0 bases and J gave up 0 bases; unmatched junction bases: 13. The length of the CDR3 is 18 residues. The germline V gene encodes CDR1 SQVTM and CDR2 ANQGSEA. CDR3 sequence: CSVEDIRDSEGYQETQYF. In nucleotides, the CDR3 is TGCAGCGTTGAAGACATTCGGGACAGCGAGGGGTACCAAGAGACCCAGTACTTC.

This sequence joins TRBV19 and TRBJ1-5; 7 bases align to TRBD1. V shed 5 bases, J shed 5 bases, and the junction held 9 bases outside the gene matches. The CDR3 is 15 amino acids. Germline V gene lookup returns CDR1 LNHDA and CDR2 SQIVND (reference sequence). This CDR3 is CASSVGRTGYQPQHF. In nucleotides, the CDR3 is TGTGCCAGTAGTGTTGGAAGGACAGGTTATCAGCCCCAGCATTTT.

The chain carries TRBV6-5 and TRBJ2-1, with TRBD2 matching over 9 bases. Germline CDR1 reads MNHEY; CDR2 reads SVGAGI. J lost 8 bases, V lost 1 base, and 9 bases had no gene match. The CDR3 covers 16 residues. The CDR3 nucleotides are TGTGCCAGCAGTTACTTGGCGGGAGGGCCTAGGGATGAGCAGTTCTTC. Translation gives CASSYLAGGPRDEQFF.